This TCR beta chain was observed in a study of blood T cells in healthy people across ages. Study-wide results and limits: Greater diversity and more naive CD4+ cells were seen in long-lived donors than in aged donors. Per million T cells, TCR beta diversity dropped roughly linearly as age increased.

Comments on this clonotype: Its antigen remains unidentified.

A second PCR, run for about 7 to 12 cycles, used a sample-barcoded 5' primer plus a J-beta primer mix. Each CDR3 protein gets one entry after TCRdb re-called the 5' RACE reads with MiXCR. The table has 1 million or so distinct CDR3 sequences, roughly a quarter seen once. The CDR3 is made up of 15 amino acids. With V trimmed by 3 bases and J by 4 bases, 6 bases remained unmatched. Germline V gives CDR1 DFQATT, CDR2 SNEGSKA (reference sequence). The same sample was also studied in work on T cells of mothers and their children. That source adds: Relative to unrelated pairs, biologically related mother-child dyads exhibited marginally greater, non-significant overlap.

This receptor was taken from a girl under 10 years old in good health. The sample taken for sequencing was blood. This chain connects TRBV20-1 to TRBJ2-1; 10 positions match TRBD2. The CDR3: CSASSSGRRYNEQFF. Written as DNA, the CDR3 is TGCAGTGCTAGCTCTAGCGGGAGACGTTACAATGAGCAGTTCTTC.